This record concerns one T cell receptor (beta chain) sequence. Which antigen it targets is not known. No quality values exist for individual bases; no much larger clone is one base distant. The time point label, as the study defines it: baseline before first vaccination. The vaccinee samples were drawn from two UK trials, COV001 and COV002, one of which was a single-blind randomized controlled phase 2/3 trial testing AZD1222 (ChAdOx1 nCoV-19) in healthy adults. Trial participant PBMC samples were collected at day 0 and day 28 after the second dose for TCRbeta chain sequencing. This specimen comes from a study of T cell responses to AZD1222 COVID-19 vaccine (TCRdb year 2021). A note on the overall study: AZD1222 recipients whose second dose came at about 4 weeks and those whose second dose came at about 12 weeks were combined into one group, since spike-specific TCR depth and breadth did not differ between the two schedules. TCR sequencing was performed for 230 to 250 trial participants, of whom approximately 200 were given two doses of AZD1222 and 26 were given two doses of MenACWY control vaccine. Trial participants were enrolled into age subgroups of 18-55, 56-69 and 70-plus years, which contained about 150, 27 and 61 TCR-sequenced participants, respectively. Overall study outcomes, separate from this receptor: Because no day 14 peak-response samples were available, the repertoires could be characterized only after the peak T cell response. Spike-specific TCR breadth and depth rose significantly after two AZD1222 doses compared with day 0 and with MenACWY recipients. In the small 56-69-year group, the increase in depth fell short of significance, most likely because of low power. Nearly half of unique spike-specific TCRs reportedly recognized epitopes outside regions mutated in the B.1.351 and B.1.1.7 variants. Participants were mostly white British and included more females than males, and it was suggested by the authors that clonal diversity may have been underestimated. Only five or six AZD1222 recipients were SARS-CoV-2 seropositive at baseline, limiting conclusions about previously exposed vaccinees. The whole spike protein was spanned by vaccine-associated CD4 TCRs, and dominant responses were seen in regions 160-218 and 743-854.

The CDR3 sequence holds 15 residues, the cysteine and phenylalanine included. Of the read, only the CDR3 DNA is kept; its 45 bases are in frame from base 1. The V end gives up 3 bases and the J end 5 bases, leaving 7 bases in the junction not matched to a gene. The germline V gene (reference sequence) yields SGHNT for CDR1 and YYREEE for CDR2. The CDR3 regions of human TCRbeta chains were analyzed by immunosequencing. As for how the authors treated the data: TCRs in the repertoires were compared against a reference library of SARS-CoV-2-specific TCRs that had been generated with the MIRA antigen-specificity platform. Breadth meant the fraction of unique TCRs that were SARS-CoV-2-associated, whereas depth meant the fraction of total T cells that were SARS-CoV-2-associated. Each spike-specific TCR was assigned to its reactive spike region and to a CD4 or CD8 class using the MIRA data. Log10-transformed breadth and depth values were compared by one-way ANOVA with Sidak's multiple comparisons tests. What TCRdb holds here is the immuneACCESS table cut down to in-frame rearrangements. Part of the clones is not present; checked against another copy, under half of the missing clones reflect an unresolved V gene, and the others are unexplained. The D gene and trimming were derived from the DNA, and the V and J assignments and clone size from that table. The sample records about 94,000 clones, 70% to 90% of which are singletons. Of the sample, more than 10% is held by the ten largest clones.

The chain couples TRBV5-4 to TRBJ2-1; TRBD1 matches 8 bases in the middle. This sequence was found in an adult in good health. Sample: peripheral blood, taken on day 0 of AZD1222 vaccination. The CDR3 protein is CASSSGGAPDNEQFF. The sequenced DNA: TGTGCCAGCAGCTCAGGGGGCGCCCCCGACAATGAGCAGTTCTTC. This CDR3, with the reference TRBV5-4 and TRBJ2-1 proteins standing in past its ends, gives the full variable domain ETGVTQSPTHLIKTRGQQVTLRCSSQSGHNTVSWYQQALGQGPQFIFQYYREEENGRGNFPPRFSGLQFPNYSSELNVNALELDDSALYLCASSSGGAPDNEQFFGPGTRLTVL.